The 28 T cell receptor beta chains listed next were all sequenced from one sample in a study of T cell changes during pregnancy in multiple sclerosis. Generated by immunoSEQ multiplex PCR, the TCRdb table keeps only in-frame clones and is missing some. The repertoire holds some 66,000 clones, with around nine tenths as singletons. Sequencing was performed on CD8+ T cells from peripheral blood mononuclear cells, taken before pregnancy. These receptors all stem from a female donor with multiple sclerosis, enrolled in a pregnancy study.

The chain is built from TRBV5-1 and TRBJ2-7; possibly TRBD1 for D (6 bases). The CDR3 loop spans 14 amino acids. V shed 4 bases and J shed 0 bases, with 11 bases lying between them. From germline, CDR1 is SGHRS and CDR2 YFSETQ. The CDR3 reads CASSRTASSYEQYF. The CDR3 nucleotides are TGCGCCAGCAGCAGGACAGCAAGCTCCTACGAGCAGTACTTC.

CDR3: CASNQGEQPQHF. In nucleotides, the CDR3 is TGTGCCAGCAACCAGGGGGAACAGCCCCAGCATTTT. The chain couples TRBV6-1 to TRBJ1-5; 7 bases are shared with TRBD1. This CDR3 is built from 12 residues. The junction had 4 bases not matched to a gene; V was cut back by 7 bases and J by 7 bases. The germline CDR1 and CDR2 sequences are MNHNS and SASEGT.

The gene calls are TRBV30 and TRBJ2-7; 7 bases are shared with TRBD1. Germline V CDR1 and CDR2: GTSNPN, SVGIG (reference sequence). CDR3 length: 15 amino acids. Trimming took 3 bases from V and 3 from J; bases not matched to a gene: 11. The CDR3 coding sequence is TGTGCCTGGAGCACTCACCGGGACAGATACTACGAGCAGTACTTC. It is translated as CAWSTHRDRYYEQYF.

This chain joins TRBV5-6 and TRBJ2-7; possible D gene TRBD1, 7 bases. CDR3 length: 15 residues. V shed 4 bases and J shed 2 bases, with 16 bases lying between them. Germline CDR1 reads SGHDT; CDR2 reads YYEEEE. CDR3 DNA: TGTGCCAGCAGCGGTAAACAGGGGAGGACCTACGAGCAGTACTTC. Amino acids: CASSGKQGRTYEQYF.

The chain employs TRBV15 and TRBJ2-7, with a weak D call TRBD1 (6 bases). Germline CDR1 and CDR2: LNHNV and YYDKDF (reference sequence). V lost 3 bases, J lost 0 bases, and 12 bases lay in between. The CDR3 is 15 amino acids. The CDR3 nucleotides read TGTGCCACCAGCAGGGGTGAAGGGGGCTCCTACGAGCAGTACTTC. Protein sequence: CATSRGEGGSYEQYF.

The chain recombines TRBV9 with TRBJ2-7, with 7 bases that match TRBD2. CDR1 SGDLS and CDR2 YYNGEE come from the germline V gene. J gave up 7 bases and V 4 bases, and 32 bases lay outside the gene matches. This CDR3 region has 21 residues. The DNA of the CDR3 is TGTGCCAGCAGCCGACAAGCGGGGACTATGGTCCGGGGAGGTAGCCTACGAGAGCAGTACTTC. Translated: CASSRQAGTMVRGGSLREQYF. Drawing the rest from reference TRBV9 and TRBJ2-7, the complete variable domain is DSGVTQTPKHLITATGQRVTLRCSPRSGDLSVYWYQQSLDQGLQFLIQYYNGEERAKGNILERFSAQQFPDLHSELNLSSLELGDSALYFCASSRQAGTMVRGGSLREQYFGPGTRLTVT.

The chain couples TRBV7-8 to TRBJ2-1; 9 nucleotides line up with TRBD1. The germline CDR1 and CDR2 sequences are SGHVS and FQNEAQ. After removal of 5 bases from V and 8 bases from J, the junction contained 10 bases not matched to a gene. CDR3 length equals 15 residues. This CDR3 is CASSEQGQGWHEQFF. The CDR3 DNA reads TGTGCCAGCAGCGAACAGGGACAGGGTTGGCATGAGCAGTTCTTC. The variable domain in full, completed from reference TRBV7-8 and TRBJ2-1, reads GAGVSQSPRYKVAKRGQDVALRCDPISGHVSLFWYQQALGQGPEFLTYFQNEAQLDKSGLPSDRFFAERPEGSVSTLKIQRTQQEDSAVYLCASSEQGQGWHEQFFGPGTRLTVL.

The CDR3 nucleotides read TGCGCCAGCAGCGCGGGAGCGCTCACCACAGATACGCAGTATTTT. Amino acid sequence: CASSAGALTTDTQYF. This chain links TRBV5-1 with TRBJ2-3; 7 bases are shared with TRBD2. The CDR3 totals 15 residues. J gave up 2 bases and V 4 bases, and 7 bases lay outside the gene matches. Per the germline V gene, CDR1 is SGHRS and CDR2 is YFSETQ.

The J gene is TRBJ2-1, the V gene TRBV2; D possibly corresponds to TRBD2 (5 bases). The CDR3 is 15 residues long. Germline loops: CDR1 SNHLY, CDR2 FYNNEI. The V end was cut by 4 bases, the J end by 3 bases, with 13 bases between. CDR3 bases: TGTGCCAGCAGTGCGGGGATCCTTGGCTACAATGAGCAGTTCTTC. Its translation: CASSAGILGYNEQFF.

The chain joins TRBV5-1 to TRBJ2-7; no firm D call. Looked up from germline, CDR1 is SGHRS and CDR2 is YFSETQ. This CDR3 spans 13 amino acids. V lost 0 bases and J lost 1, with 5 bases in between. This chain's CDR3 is CASSLASSYEQYF. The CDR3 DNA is TGCGCCAGCAGCTTGGCCAGTTCCTACGAGCAGTACTTC. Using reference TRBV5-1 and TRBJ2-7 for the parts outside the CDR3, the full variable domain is KAGVTQTPRYLIKTRGQQVTLSCSPISGHRSVSWYQQTPGQGLQFLFEYFSETQRNKGNFPGRFSGRQFSNSRSEMNVSTLELGDSALYLCASSLASSYEQYFGPGTRLTVT.

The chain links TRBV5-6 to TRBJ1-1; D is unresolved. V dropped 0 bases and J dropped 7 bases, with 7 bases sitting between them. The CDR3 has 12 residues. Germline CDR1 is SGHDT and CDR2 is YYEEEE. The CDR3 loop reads CASSLGQVEAFF. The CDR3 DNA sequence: TGTGCCAGCAGCTTGGGGCAGGTTGAAGCTTTCTTT.

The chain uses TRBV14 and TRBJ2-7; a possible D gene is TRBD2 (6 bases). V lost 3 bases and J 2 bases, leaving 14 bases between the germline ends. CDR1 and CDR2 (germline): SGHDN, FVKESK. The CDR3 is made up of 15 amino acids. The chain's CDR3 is CASSHRDWIPYEQYF. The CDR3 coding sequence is TGTGCCAGCAGCCACCGGGACTGGATCCCCTACGAGCAGTACTTC.

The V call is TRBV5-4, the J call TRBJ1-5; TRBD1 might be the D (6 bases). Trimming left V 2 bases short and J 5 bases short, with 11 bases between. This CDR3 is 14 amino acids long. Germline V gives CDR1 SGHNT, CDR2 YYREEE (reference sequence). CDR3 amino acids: CASSFTPGDQPQHF. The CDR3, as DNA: TGTGCCAGCAGCTTTACCCCAGGGGATCAGCCCCAGCATTTT.

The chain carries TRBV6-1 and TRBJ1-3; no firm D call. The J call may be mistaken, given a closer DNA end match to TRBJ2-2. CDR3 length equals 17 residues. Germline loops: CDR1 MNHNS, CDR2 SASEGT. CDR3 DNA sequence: TGTGCCAGCAGTGAAGCCCCCCAGACCGCGAACACCGGGGAGCTGTTTTTT. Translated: CASSEAPQTANTGELFF.

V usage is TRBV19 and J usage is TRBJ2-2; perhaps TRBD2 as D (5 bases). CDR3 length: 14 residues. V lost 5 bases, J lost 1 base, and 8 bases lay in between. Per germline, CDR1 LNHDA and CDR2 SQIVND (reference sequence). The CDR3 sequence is CASSRTLNTGELFF. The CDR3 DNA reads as TGTGCCAGTAGTCGGACTCTGAACACCGGGGAGCTGTTTTTT.

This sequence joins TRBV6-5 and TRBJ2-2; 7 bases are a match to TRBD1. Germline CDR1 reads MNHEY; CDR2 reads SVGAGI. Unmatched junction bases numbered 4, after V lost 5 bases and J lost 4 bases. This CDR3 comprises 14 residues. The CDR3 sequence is CASSGGQPTGELFF. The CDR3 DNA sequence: TGTGCCAGCAGTGGGGGACAGCCCACCGGGGAGCTGTTTTTT.

Here the CDR3 DNA reads TGTGCCAGCACCACCCCCCGCGATCCGAACACTGAAGCTTTCTTT. Protein: CASTTPRDPNTEAFF. V usage is TRBV6-5 and J usage is TRBJ1-1; D uncertain. This CDR3 region has 15 residues. Trimming shortened V by 7 bases and J by 1 base, and 16 bases separated the two germline ends. Per germline, CDR1 MNHEY and CDR2 SVGAGI.

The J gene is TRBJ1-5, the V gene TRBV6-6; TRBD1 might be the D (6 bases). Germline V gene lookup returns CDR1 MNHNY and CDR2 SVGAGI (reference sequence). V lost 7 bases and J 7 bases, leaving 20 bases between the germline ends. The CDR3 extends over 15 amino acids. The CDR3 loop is CASTHGSGGVQPQHF. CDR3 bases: TGTGCCAGCACCCACGGTTCGGGGGGCGTGCAGCCCCAGCATTTT.

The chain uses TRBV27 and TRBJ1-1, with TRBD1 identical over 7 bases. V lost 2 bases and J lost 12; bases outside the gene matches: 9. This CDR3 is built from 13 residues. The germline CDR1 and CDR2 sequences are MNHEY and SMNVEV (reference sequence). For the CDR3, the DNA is TGTGCCAGCAGTTTAGGGTCGAGGACAGGACCTTTCTTT. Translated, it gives CASSLGSRTGPFF.

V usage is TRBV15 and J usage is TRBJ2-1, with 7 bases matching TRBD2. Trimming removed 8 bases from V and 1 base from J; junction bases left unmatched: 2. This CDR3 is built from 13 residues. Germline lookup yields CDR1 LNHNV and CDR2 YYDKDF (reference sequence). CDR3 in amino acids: CATRGGSYNEQFF. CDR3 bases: TGTGCCACCCGCGGGGGTTCCTACAATGAGCAGTTCTTC.

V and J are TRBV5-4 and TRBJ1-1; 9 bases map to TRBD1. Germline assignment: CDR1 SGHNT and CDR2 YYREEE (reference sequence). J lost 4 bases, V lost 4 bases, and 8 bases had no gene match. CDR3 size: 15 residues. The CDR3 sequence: CASSATGGVGTEAFF. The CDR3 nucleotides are TGTGCCAGCAGCGCGACAGGGGGGGTCGGCACTGAAGCTTTCTTT.

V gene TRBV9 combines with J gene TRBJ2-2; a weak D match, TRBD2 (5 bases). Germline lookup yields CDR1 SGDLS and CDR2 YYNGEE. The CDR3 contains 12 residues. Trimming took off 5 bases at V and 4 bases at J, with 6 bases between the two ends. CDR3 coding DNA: TGTGCCAGCAGGGACTCCACCGGGGAGCTGTTTTTT. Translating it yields CASRDSTGELFF.

CDR3 sequence: CASVEASGGATDTQYF. The CDR3 DNA is TGCGCCAGCGTTGAGGCTAGCGGGGGGGCAACAGATACGCAGTATTTT. The chain combines TRBV5-1 with TRBJ2-3; 12 nucleotides line up with TRBD2. Germline V lookup: CDR1 SGHRS, CDR2 YFSETQ. V shed 7 bases, J shed 3 bases, and the junction held 9 bases outside the gene matches. The CDR3 is 16 residues long.

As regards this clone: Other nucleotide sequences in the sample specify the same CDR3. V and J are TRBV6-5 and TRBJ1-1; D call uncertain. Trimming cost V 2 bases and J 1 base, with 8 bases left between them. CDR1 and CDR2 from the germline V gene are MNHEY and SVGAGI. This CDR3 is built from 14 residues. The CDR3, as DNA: TGTGCCAGCAGTTACAGGGAGGGGAACACTGAAGCTTTCTTT. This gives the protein CASSYREGNTEAFF.

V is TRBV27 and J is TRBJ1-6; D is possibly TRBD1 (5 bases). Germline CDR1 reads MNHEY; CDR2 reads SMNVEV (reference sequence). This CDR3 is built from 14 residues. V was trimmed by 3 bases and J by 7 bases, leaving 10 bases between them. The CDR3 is CASSFGGTNSPLHF. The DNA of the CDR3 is TGTGCCAGCAGTTTCGGGGGGACGAATTCACCCCTCCACTTT.

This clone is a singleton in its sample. The CDR3 coding sequence is TGTGCCAGCAGCCCAAATTGGGGGGACAGCAGACCCTACGAGCAGTACTTC. Its protein is CASSPNWGDSRPYEQYF. V gene TRBV7-2 combines with J gene TRBJ2-7, with D possibly being TRBD1 (7 bases). With 5 bases removed from V and 2 bases from J, the gap between germline ends came to 22 bases. CDR3 size: 17 residues. Germline lookup yields CDR1 SGHTA and CDR2 FQGNSA.

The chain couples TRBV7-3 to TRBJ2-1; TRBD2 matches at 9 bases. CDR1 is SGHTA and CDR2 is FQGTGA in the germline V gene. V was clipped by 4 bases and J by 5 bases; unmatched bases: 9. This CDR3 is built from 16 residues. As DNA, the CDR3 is TGTGCCAGCAGCTCGCCTCCCGGGACTAGCAACAATGAGCAGTTCTTC. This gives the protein CASSSPPGTSNNEQFF.

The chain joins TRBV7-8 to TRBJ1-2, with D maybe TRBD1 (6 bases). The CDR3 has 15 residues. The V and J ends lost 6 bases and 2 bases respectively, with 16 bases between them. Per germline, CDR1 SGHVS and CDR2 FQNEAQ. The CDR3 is CASSPPGHPNYGYTF. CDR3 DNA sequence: TGTGCCAGCAGTCCCCCGGGACACCCAAACTATGGCTACACCTTC. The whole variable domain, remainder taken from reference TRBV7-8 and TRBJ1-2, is GAGVSQSPRYKVAKRGQDVALRCDPISGHVSLFWYQQALGQGPEFLTYFQNEAQLDKSGLPSDRFFAERPEGSVSTLKIQRTQQEDSAVYLCASSPPGHPNYGYTFGSGTRLTVV.